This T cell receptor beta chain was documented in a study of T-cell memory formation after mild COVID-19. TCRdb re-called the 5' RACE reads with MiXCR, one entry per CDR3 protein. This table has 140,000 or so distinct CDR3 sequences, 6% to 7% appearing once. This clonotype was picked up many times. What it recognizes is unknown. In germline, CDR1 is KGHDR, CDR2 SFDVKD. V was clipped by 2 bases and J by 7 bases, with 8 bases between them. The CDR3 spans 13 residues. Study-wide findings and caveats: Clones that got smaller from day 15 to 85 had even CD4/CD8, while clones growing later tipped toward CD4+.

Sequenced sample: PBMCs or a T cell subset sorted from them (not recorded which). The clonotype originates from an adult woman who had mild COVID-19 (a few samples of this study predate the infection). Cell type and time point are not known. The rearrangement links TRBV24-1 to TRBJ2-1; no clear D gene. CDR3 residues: CATSDSDRNEQFF. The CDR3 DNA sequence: TGTGCCACCAGTGATTCTGATAGGAATGAGCAGTTCTTC.